Each of the 28 T cell receptor beta chains below was sequenced from the same sample in a study of CD8+CD57+ T cells in acquired aplastic anemia. Researchers used genomic DNA as the template to profile TCR beta VDJ and CDR3. TCRdb analysed the reads with MiXCR anew, one entry per CDR3 protein. The repertoire holds 350,000 to 450,000 distinct CDR3 sequences, with just under 70% as singletons. Sequenced input: sorted CD4+, CD8+, or CD8+CD57+ T cells (not recorded which) from PBMCs. The receptors were sampled from a human donor in good health, serving as a control.

This sequence joins TRBV5-1 and TRBJ1-2; D uncertain. Germline values: CDR1 SGHRS, CDR2 YFSETQ. V shed 4 bases and J shed 4 bases, with 17 bases lying between them. This CDR3 is built from 15 residues. CDR3 amino acids: CASSLRTWSSYGYTF. CDR3 DNA sequence: TGCGCCAGCAGCCTGCGTACATGGAGCTCCTATGGCTACACCTTC.

The rearrangement links TRBV7-3 to TRBJ1-2; D is uncertain. V lost 5 bases and J lost 8, with 24 bases in between. Germline-derived CDR1 and CDR2 are SGHTA and FQGTGA. The CDR3 runs 16 residues. For the CDR3, the DNA is TGTGCCAGCAGCGGTTGCGGTAGCACAACTACGCAGGGCTACACCTTC. It codes for CASSGCGSTTTQGYTF.

Many counts were recorded for this clonotype. The rearrangement joins TRBV19 to TRBJ1-5, with TRBD1 identical over 9 bases. The germline V gene has CDR1 LNHDA and CDR2 SQIVND (reference sequence). The V segment lost 3 bases and the J segment 5 bases; nucleotides outside the gene matches: 5. This CDR3 contains 15 residues. The CDR3 protein is CASSIGTGLYQPQHF. The CDR3 nucleotides are TGTGCCAGTAGTATTGGGACAGGGTTATATCAGCCCCAGCATTTT. Based on the CDR3 plus reference TRBV19 and TRBJ1-5, the full variable domain is DGGITQSPKYLFRKEGQNVTLSCEQNLNHDAMYWYRQDPGQGLRLIYYSQIVNDFQKGDIAEGYSVSREKKESFPLTVTSAQKNPTAFYLCASSIGTGLYQPQHFGDGTRLSIL.

The chain is built from TRBV20-1 and TRBJ1-5, with D hard to call. CDR3 length: 13 amino acids. Germline V gene data show CDR1 as DFQATT and CDR2 as SNEGSKA (reference sequence). V lost 4 bases, J lost 11 bases, and 18 bases lay in between. The CDR3: CSATESFRPAQHF. Written as DNA, the CDR3 is TGCAGTGCTACCGAGTCATTTCGTCCCGCCCAGCATTTT.

CDR3 DNA sequence: TGTGCCAGCGGGGCTAGCGGGGGGGCCGGGAAGACCCAGTACTTC. It specifies CASGASGGAGKTQYF. V usage is TRBV3-1 and J usage is TRBJ2-5, with TRBD2 matching 12 bases. The CDR3 contains 15 residues. Germline-derived CDR1 and CDR2 are LGHDT and YNNKEL (reference sequence). J lost 6 bases, V lost 8 bases, and 10 bases had no gene match.

This chain links TRBV20-1 with TRBJ1-2; no firm D call. The V and J ends lost 1 base and 2 bases respectively, with 8 bases between them. From germline, CDR1 is DFQATT and CDR2 SNEGSKA (reference sequence). This CDR3 is built from 13 residues. CDR3 sequence (DNA): TGCAGTGCTAGAGTGCAAACAAACTATGGCTACACCTTC. This encodes CSARVQTNYGYTF.

A note on this clonotype: The CDR3 carries no conserved terminal phenylalanine or tryptophan, so it likely arises from a read error. The DNA is left out, because the CDR3 cannot be placed on it with certainty; the CDR3 is given as TCRdb lists it. The genes are TRBV7-3 and TRBJ1-6. The CDR3 contains 13 residues when both ends are counted. CDR1 and CDR2 (germline): SGHTA, FQGTGA. The CDR3 reads CASSFRTGTHTQY.

The chain is built from TRBV12-3 or TRBV12-4 and TRBJ1-6; 9 positions agree with TRBD1. J lost 11 bases, V lost 4 bases, and 9 bases had no gene match. CDR3 length: 15 residues. CDR3 amino acids: CASSYKQTGGTPLHF. Here the CDR3 DNA reads TGTGCCAGCAGTTACAAGCAGACAGGGGGTACACCCCTCCACTTT.

V is TRBV20-1 and J is TRBJ1-2; D remains unclear. The germline CDR1 and CDR2 sequences are DFQATT and SNEGSKA (reference sequence). This CDR3 contains 14 residues. Trimming stripped 4 bases from V and 6 bases from J, with 18 bases between. CDR3 sequence: CSAIRRILGDGYTF. CDR3 coding DNA: TGCAGTGCTATTCGACGAATCCTCGGTGATGGCTACACCTTC.

As regards this clonotype: This is likely a read error, given that the CDR3 carries no conserved phenylalanine or tryptophan at its end. The V gene is TRBV29-1, the J gene TRBJ2-1; D unclear. This CDR3 region has 11 residues. Germline CDR1 and CDR2: SQVTM and ANQGSEA. Trimming removed 4 bases at V and 13 bases at J, with 14 bases between. The CDR3, as DNA: TGCAGCGTTGCTGTCTCGGGCGATCAGTTCCTC. This translates into CSVAVSGDQFL.

With respect to this clonotype: The conserved closing phenylalanine or tryptophan is absent in this CDR3, likely reflecting a read error. The DNA is left out, because the CDR3 cannot be placed on it with certainty; the CDR3 is given as TCRdb lists it. The chain uses TRBV9 and TRBJ2-5; the D call TRBD2 from the table was never checked on the DNA. The length of the CDR3 is 13 amino acids, counting both ends. Germline V gene lookup returns CDR1 SGDLS and CDR2 YYNGEE. The CDR3 region is CASSVDPADYDYI.

There are a few counts of this clonotype. The chain is built from TRBV2 and TRBJ2-3, with TRBD2 matching over 15 bases. Germline values: CDR1 SNHLY, CDR2 FYNNEI. There are 19 residues in the CDR3. The V and J ends lost 4 bases and 3 bases, in that order; junction bases with no gene match: 11. In DNA form, the CDR3 reads TGTGCCAGCAGTGGACACCTCGGACTAGCGGGGGGGTCGACAGATACGCAGTATTTT. Amino acids: CASSGHLGLAGGSTDTQYF.

CDR3 nucleotide sequence: TGTGCCAGCAGCCGTCGACAGGGGGCTTTCAAGCAGCCCCAGCATTTT. Translation gives CASSRRQGAFKQPQHF. This rearrangement joins TRBV7-2 to TRBJ1-5; TRBD1 matches at 10 bases. The ends lost 5 bases at V and 7 bases at J; junction bases unmatched: 11. This CDR3 contains 16 residues. The V gene's germline CDR1 is SGHTA and CDR2 FQGNSA.

For this clonotype: A read error may account for a junction end that differs from germline. The chain combines TRBV7-3 with TRBJ2-7; D not resolved. Germline assignment: CDR1 SGHTA and CDR2 FQGTGA. CDR3 length: 14 amino acids. The CDR3 here is CASSPTMNTEAFFF. CDR3 DNA sequence: TGTGCCAGCAGCCCGACAATGAACACTGAAGCTTTCTTTTTC.

Regarding this clonotype: The junction does not match germline at one end; this may be a read error. The chain couples TRBV7-2 to TRBJ2-1; a possible D gene is TRBD2 (5 bases). The CDR3 runs 14 residues. In germline, CDR1 is SGHTA, CDR2 FQGNSA. This CDR3 reads CASSSRGGPGEQVF. The CDR3 DNA is TGTGCCAGCAGCTCCCGCGGCGGGCCCGGTGAGCAGGTCTTC.

The chain joins TRBV19 to TRBJ1-6; D is possibly TRBD1 (5 bases). The CDR3 extends over 15 amino acids. Trimming left V 6 bases short and J 9 bases short, with 18 bases between. Germline CDR1 is LNHDA and CDR2 is SQIVND (reference sequence). The chain's CDR3 is CASRRQPAGLSPLHF. CDR3 DNA: TGTGCCAGTAGAAGACAGCCAGCGGGACTTTCACCCCTCCACTTT.

This clonotype was detected ten times or more. The J gene is TRBJ1-6, the V gene TRBV30; D gene ambiguous. CDR3 length: 15 amino acids. The germline V and J ends were trimmed by 1 base and 6 bases, with 13 bases remaining between them. In germline, CDR1 is GTSNPN, CDR2 SVGIG (reference sequence). CDR3: CAWSGGAQPNSPLHF. The CDR3 DNA reads TGTGCCTGGAGTGGGGGAGCTCAGCCTAATTCACCCCTCCACTTT. The full variable domain, in which reference TRBV30 and TRBJ1-6 provide the parts outside the CDR3, is SQTIHQWPATLVQPVGSPLSLECTVEGTSNPNLYWYRQAAGRGLQLLFYSVGIGQISSEVPQNLSASRPQDRQFILSSKKLLLSDSGFYLCAWSGGAQPNSPLHFGNGTRLTVT.

The chain is built from TRBV9 and TRBJ2-7; D may be TRBD1 or TRBD2 (5 bases each). V was trimmed by 7 bases and J by 10 bases, leaving 24 bases between them. The CDR3 sequence is 14 residues long. The V gene's germline CDR1 is SGDLS and CDR2 YYNGEE. In DNA form, the CDR3 reads TGTGCCAGCTCCCGGGATTCGCGACAGCAAGACCAGTACTTC. Translated, it gives CASSRDSRQQDQYF.

Regarding this clonotype: One junction end disagrees with the germline gene, perhaps due to a read error. The rearrangement uses TRBV20-1 and TRBJ2-7; the D call may be TRBD1 or TRBD2 (5 bases each). The germline V gene encodes CDR1 DFQATT and CDR2 SNEGSKA (reference sequence). The CDR3 is 15 amino acids. The CDR3 bases are TGCAGTGCTGAGGAAGGACAAACGAACACCGGGGAGCTGTACTTC. It is translated as CSAEEGQTNTGELYF.

The CDR3 here is CATTGFVTEAFF. DNA of the CDR3: TGTGCCACTACAGGATTCGTGACTGAAGCTTTCTTT. The chain uses TRBV19 and TRBJ1-1, with D tentatively TRBD1 (5 bases). Per the germline V gene, CDR1 is LNHDA and CDR2 is SQIVND (reference sequence). The V end was cut by 10 bases, the J end by 5 bases, with 14 bases between. This CDR3 is 12 amino acids long.

This clonotype was seen once. J is TRBJ2-2 and V is TRBV19, with a tentative D call TRBD2 (5 bases). The ends were cut back, 7 bases at V and 1 base at J, with 13 bases in the middle. CDR3 length equals 15 residues. The germline gives CDR1 LNHDA, CDR2 SQIVND (reference sequence). CDR3 sequence reads: CASTTPGKNTGELFF. Here the CDR3 DNA reads TGTGCCAGTACCACACCCGGGAAGAACACCGGGGAGCTGTTTTTT.

V gene TRBV24-1 combines with J gene TRBJ2-5, with D tentatively TRBD1 or TRBD2 (5 bases each). This CDR3 comprises 17 residues. Trimming removed 3 bases from V and 4 bases from J, with 20 bases in between. Looked up from germline, CDR1 is KGHDR and CDR2 is SFDVKD. Written as DNA, the CDR3 is TGTGCCACCAGTGATGCTACCGGGGCCAACCCCCCAGAGACCCAGTACTTC. It encodes CATSDATGANPPETQYF.

This clonotype was seen just once. The conserved phenylalanine or tryptophan is not found at the CDR3 terminus, so this likely reflects a read error. The DNA is omitted, as the CDR3 cannot be located on it reliably, and the CDR3 follows TCRdb's listing. The J gene is TRBJ1-1, the V gene TRBV12-3 or TRBV12-4. The CDR3 contains 14 residues when both ends are counted. The CDR3 loop is CASSAGGNQPQPFV.

Notes on this clonotype: Sequence at one end of the junction differs from germline and may be a read error. The chain is built from TRBV20-1 and TRBJ1-1; no reliable D call. CDR3 length: 18 amino acids. Germline CDR1 is DFQATT and CDR2 is SNEGSKA (reference sequence). The CDR3 here is CSAGDGGKGKLWDTEAFF. The DNA for the CDR3 is TGCAGTGCTGGAGATGGAGGCAAGGGTAAATTGTGGGACACTGAAGCTTTCTTT.

The genes are TRBV7-2 and TRBJ1-1; D remains ambiguous. CDR3 length: 14 amino acids. Germline V lookup: CDR1 SGHTA, CDR2 FQGNSA. V was trimmed by 7 bases and J by 0 bases, leaving 12 bases between them. The DNA of the CDR3 is TGTGCCAGCAACTCTGACACTCTGAACACTGAAGCTTTCTTT. The encoded protein is CASNSDTLNTEAFF.

The sample holds many counts of this clonotype. The genes are TRBV5-1 and TRBJ2-5, with 12 bases fitting TRBD2. V trimming: 2 bases; J trimming: 4 bases; junction bases outside the gene matches: 3. The CDR3 runs to 15 residues. Germline assignment: CDR1 SGHRS and CDR2 YFSETQ. The CDR3 here is CASSFTSGGPETQYF. The CDR3 DNA is TGCGCCAGCAGCTTTACTAGCGGGGGGCCAGAGACCCAGTACTTC.

This chain links TRBV5-1 with TRBJ1-1; D is perhaps TRBD1 (5 bases). This CDR3 is 16 amino acids long. Germline V CDR1 and CDR2: SGHRS, YFSETQ. V shed 0 bases and J shed 3 bases, with 15 bases lying between them. In DNA form, the CDR3 reads TGCGCCAGCAGCTTGGGCCAGGGTATCTATCACACTGAAGCTTTCTTT. Its protein product is CASSLGQGIYHTEAFF.

This clonotype was seen more than once but under ten times. The conserved phenylalanine or tryptophan is not found at the CDR3 terminus, so this likely reflects a read error. The rearrangement joins TRBV10-3 to TRBJ1-2, with TRBD1 identical over 8 bases. CDR1 and CDR2 from the germline V gene are ENHRY and SYGVKD. The CDR3 has 13 residues. Trimming at V came to 11 bases and at J to 5 bases, leaving 10 bases not matched to a gene. For the CDR3, the DNA is TGTGCCGTCGGGACAGGAGAGTTATATGGCTACACCTCC. Protein: CAVGTGELYGYTS.